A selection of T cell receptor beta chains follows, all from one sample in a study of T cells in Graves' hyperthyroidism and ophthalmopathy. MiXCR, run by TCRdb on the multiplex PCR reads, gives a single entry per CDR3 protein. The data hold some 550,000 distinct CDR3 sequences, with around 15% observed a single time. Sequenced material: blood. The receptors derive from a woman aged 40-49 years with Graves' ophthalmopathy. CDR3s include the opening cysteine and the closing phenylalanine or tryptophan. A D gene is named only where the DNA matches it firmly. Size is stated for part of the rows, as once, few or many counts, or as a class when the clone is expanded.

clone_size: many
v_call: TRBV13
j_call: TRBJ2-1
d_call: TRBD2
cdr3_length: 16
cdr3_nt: TGTGCCAGCAGCGACGGACTAGCGGGAGTAATGAATGAGCAGTTCTTC
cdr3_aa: CASSDGLAGVMNEQFF

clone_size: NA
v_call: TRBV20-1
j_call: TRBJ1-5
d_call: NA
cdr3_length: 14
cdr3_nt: TGCAGTGCTGGCTTAGAGGCAGTCAATCAGCCCCAGCATTTT
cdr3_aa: CSAGLEAVNQPQHF

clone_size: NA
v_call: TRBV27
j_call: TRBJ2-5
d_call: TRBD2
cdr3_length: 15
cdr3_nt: TGTGCCAGCAGTTTTTGGGCTAGCGGGCAAGAGACCCAGTACTTC
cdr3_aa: CASSFWASGQETQYF

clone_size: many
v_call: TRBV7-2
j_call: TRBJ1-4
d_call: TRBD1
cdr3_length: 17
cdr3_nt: TGTGCCAGCAGCTTAGCGGCGAGGGGACAGGGAGGCGGAAAACTGTTTTTT
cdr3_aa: CASSLAARGQGGGKLFF

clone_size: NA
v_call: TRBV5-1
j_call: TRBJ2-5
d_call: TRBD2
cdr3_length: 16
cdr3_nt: TGCGCCAGCAGCTTGGGGCGGGAGTGGAGCCAAGAGACCCAGTACTTC
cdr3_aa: CASSLGREWSQETQYF

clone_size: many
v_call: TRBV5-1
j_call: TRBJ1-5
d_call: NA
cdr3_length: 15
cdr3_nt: TGCGCCAGCAGCTGGGAAGCAGGGTCGAGTCAGCCCCAGCATTTT
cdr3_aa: CASSWEAGSSQPQHF

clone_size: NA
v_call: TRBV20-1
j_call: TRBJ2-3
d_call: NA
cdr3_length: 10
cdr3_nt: TGCAGTGCTACGGGACCCCCTCAGTATTTT
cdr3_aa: CSATGPPQYF

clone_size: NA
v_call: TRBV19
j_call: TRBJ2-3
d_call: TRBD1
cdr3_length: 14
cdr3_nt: TGTGCCAGTAGTGTTACAGGGGGACCAGATACGCAGTATTTT
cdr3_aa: CASSVTGGPDTQYF

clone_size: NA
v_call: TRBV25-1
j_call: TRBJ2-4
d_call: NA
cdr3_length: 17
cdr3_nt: TGTGCCAGCAGTGAAGGAGGGGGGGTCGGCGCCAAAAACATTCAGTACTTC
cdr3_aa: CASSEGGGVGAKNIQYF

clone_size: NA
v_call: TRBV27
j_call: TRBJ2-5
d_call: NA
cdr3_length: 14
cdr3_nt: TGTGCCAGCAGTTATTTTGACAGGCCGGAGACCCAGTACTTC
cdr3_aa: CASSYFDRPETQYF

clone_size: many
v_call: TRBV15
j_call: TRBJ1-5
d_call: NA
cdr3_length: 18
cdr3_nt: TGTGCCACCAGCAACAGTCGGGAAGCCCGATATAGCAATCAGCCCCAGCATTTT
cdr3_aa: CATSNSREARYSNQPQHF

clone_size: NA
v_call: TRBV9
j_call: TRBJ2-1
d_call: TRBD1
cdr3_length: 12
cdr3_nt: TGTGCCAGCAGCGTATATCAGGGGGCGTTGTTCTTC
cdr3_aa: CASSVYQGALFF

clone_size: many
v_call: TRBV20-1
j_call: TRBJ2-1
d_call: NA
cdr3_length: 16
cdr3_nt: TGCAGTGCCCAAGGTTACCGGGACAACTTTTACAATGAGCAGTTCTTC
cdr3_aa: CSAQGYRDNFYNEQFF

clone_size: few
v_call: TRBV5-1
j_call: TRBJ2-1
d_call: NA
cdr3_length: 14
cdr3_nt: TGCGCCACCAGTGTGGGGGCGGGAGATAGTGAGCAGTTCTTC
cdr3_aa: CATSVGAGDSEQFF

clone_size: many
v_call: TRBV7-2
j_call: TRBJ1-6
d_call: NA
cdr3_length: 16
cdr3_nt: TGTGCCAGCAGCTTAGGCGACGGGGGGGTGAGATCACCCCTCCACTTT
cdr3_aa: CASSLGDGGVRSPLHF

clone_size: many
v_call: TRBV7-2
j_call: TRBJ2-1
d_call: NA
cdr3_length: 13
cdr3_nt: TGTGCCAGCAGCTTAACGCCATACAATGAGCAGTTCTTC
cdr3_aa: CASSLTPYNEQFF

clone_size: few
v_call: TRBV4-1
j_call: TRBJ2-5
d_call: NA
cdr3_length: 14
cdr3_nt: TGCGCCAGCAGCACGGAGCAGATCCAAGAGACCCAGTACTTC
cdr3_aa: CASSTEQIQETQYF

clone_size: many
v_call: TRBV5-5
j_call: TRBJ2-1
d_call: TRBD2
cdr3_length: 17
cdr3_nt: TGTGCCAGCAGCTTGGATCTACTAGCGGGGTCGTACAATGAGCAGTTCTTC
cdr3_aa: CASSLDLLAGSYNEQFF

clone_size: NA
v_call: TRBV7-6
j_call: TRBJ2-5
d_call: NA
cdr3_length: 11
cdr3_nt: TGTGCCAGCGGCGGTTTCGAGACCCAGTACTTC
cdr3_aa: CASGGFETQYF

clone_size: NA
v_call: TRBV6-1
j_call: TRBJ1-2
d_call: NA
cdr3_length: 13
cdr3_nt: TGTGCCAGCACCCCAAGAGAAGGTAGGAGCTACACCTTC
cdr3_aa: CASTPREGRSYTF

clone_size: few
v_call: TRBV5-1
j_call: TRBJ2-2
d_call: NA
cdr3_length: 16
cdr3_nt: TGCGCCAGCAGCTTTGGCGGTAGCCTGAACACCGGGGAGCTGTTTTTT
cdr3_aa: CASSFGGSLNTGELFF

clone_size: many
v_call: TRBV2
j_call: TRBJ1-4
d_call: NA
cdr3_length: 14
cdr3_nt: TGTGCCAGCAGTGATCCGGACAGTAATGAAAAACTGTTTTTT
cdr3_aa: CASSDPDSNEKLFF

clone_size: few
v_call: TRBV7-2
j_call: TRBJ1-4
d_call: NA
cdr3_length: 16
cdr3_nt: TGTGCCAGCAGCTTAGGGGGAGGGGGATCGGGGGAAAAACTGTTTTTT
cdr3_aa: CASSLGGGGSGEKLFF

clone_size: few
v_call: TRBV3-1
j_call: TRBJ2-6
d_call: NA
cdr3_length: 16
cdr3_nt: TGTGCCAGCAGCCAAGGCCGGAGCTCTGGGGCCAACGTCCTGACTTTC
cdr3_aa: CASSQGRSSGANVLTF

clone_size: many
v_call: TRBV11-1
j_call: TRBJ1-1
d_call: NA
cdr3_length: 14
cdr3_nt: TGTGCCAGCAGCTCCCTCAGGACGAACACTGAAGCTTTCTTT
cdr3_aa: CASSSLRTNTEAFF

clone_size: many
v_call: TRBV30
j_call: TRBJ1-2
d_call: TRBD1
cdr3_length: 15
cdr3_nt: TGTGCCTGGAGTTCACAGGGGGCCCGGCTCTATGGCTACACCTTC
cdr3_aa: CAWSSQGARLYGYTF

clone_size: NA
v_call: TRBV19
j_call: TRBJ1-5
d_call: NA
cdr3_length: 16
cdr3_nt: TGTGCCAGTAGTATCGCCTATCGACTGGATGATCAGCCCCAGCATTTT
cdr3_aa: CASSIAYRLDDQPQHF

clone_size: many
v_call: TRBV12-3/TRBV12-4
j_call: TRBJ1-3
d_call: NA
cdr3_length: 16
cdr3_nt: TGTGCCAGCGACTCGGGGGGGCTGAGCTCTGGAAACACCATATATTTT
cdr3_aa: CASDSGGLSSGNTIYF

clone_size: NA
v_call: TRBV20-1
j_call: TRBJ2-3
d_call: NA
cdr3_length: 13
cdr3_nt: TGCAGTGCTAGAGTGGACTTCACAGATACGCAGTATTTT
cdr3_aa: CSARVDFTDTQYF

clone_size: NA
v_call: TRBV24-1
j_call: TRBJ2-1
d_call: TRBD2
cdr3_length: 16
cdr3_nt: TGTGCCACCAGTGACCGACTAGCGGGACAGAACAATGAGCAGTTCTTC
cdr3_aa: CATSDRLAGQNNEQFF